The sequence of this TCR beta chain was determined in a study of blood T cell repertoires in COVID-19. Assay: immunoSEQ multiplex PCR; the TCRdb copy retains only in-frame clones and omits some. The table includes 200,000 to 250,000 clones, about 85% detected once. V trimming: 1 base; J trimming: 7 bases; junction bases outside the gene matches: 3. The CDR3 has 15 amino acids. CDR1 is MNHNS and CDR2 is SASEGT in the germline V gene. What was sequenced was peripheral blood. The TCR was taken from a man between 25 and 39 years old with active or convalescent COVID-19. The chain uses TRBV6-1 and TRBJ1-4; 10 nucleotides align to TRBD1. Here the CDR3 reads CASSEGTGGFEKLFF. CDR3 in DNA: TGTGCCAGCAGTGAAGGGACAGGGGGATTTGAAAAACTGTTTTTT.